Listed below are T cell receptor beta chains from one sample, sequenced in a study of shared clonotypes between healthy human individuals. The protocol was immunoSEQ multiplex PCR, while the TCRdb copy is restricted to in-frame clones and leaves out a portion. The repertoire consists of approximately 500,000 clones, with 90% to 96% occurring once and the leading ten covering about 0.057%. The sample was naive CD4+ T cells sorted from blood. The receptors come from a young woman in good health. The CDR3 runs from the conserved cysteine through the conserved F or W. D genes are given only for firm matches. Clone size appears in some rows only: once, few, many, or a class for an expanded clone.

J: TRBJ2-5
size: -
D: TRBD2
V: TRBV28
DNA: TGTGCCAGCAGTTTTAATGTACTAGCGGGAAGAGAGACCCAGTACTTC
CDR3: CASSFNVLAGRETQYF

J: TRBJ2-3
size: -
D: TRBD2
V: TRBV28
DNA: TGTGCCAGCAGCCCCTCTGGGAGCGGGAGTAATGATACGCAGTATTTT
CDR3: CASSPSGSGSNDTQYF

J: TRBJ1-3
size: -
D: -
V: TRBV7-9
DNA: TGTGCCAGCAGCTTAGTTACGGCAGGGGCTGGAAACACCATATATTTT
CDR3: CASSLVTAGAGNTIYF

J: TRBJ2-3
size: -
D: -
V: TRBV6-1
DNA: TGTGCCAGCGTGCGGGGAGAGACAGATACGCAGTATTTT
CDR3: CASVRGETDTQYF

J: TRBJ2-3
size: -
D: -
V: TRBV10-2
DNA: TGCGCCAGCAGTGCTGGTCCGGTGGCGGATACGCAGTATTTT
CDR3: CASSAGPVADTQYF

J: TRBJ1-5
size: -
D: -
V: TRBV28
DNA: TGTGCCAGCAGCCTCGACAGATCCAATCAGCCCCAGCATTTT
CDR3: CASSLDRSNQPQHF

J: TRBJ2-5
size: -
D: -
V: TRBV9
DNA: TGTGCCAGCAGCACATCGCGAGAAGAGACCCAGTACTTC
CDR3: CASSTSREETQYF

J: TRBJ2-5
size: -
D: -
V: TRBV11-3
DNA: TGTGCCAGCAGCTTAGGGTTCTCAGAGACCCAGTACTTC
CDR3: CASSLGFSETQYF

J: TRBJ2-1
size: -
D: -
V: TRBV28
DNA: TGTGCCAGCAGTGTAAAAGGTTTCTGGGGCCCACATTATGAGCAGTTCTTC
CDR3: CASSVKGFWGPHYEQFF

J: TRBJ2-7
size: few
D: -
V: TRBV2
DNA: TGTGCCAGCAGTGAAGTTGCGGAGCAGTACTTC
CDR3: CASSEVAEQYF

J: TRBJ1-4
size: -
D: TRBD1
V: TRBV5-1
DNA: TGCGCCAGCCGGACAGGGGGCCGAGCAACTAATGAAAAACTGTTTTTT
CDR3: CASRTGGRATNEKLFF

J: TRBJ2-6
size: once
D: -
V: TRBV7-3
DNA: TGTGCCAGCAGCAGACGCGGACAGTTTTCCTCTGGGGCCAACGTCCTGACTTTC
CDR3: CASSRRGQFSSGANVLTF

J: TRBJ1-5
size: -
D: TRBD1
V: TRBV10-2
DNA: TGCGCCACCAGCACAGGGGCGAATAGCAATCAGCCCCAGCATTTT
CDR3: CATSTGANSNQPQHF

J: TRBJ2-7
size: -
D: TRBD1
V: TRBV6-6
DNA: TGTGCCAGGGGAGAGGGGGCGCCGCGGGAGCAGTACTTC
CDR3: CARGEGAPREQYF

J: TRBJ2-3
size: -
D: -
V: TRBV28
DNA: TGTGCCAGCAGTGGGGCGGGCACTAGCACAGATACGCAGTATTTT
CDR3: CASSGAGTSTDTQYF

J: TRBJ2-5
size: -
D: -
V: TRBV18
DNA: TGTGCCAGCTCCGCCCCGGGACGGTACCAAGAGACCCAGTACTTC
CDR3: CASSAPGRYQETQYF

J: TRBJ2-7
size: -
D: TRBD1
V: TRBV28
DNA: TGTGCCAGCAGTACGACAGGGGGCCCCGGCGACGAGCAGTACTTC
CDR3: CASSTTGGPGDEQYF

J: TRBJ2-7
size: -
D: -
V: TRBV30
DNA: TGTGCCTGGAGTGTTTTATTAGGGAACTACGAGCAGTACTTC
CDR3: CAWSVLLGNYEQYF

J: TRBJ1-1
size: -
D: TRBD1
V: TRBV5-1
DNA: TGCGCCAGCAGCTTGGAAGGGACAGTCAAAGCTTTCTTT
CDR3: CASSLEGTVKAFF

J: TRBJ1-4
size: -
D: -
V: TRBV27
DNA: TGTGCCAGCAGTTTTCGGCAGAATGAAAAACTGTTTTTT
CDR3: CASSFRQNEKLFF

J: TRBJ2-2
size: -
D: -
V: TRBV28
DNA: TGTGCCAGCAGTTTATACGGGGAGCTGTTTTTT
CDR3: CASSLYGELFF

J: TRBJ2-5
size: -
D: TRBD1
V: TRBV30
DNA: TGTGCCTTCACAACAGGACAGGTTTTGATAGACTTC
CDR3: CAFTTGQVLIDF

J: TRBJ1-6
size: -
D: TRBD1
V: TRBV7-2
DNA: TGTGCCAGCAGCCCAAGAGGACAGGCGACCAATTCACCCCTCCACTTT
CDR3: CASSPRGQATNSPLHF

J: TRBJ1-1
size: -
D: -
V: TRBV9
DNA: TGTGCCAGCAGCGATTGGAAGCAACAAGCTTTCTTT
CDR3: CASSDWKQQAFF

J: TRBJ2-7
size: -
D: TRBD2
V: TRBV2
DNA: TGTGCCAGCACCCTGGGGCGGGGGACAGTAGGGACTAGCGGTAACTCCTACGAGCAGTACTTC
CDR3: CASTLGRGTVGTSGNSYEQYF

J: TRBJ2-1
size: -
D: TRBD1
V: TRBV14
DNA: TGTGCCAGCAGCCGGGATACAGGGGGACCTTACAATGAGCAGTTCTTC
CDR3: CASSRDTGGPYNEQFF

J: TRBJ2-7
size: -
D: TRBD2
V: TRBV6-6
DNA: TGTGCCAGCAGTAGGACTAGCGATAACTACGAGCAGTACTTC
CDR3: CASSRTSDNYEQYF

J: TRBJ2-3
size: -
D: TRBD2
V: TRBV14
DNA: TGTGCCAGCAGCCAAGATCGCGGGGGGGCTGAGGCAGATACGCAGTATTTT
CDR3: CASSQDRGGAEADTQYF

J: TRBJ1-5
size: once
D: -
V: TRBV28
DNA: TGTGCCAGCAGTCGCCCCCCAGGGAAAAATCAGCCCCAGCATTTT
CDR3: CASSRPPGKNQPQHF

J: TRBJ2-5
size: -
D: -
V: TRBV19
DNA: TGTGCCAGTAGCGGGAGTGGAGAGACCCAGTACTTC
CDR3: CASSGSGETQYF

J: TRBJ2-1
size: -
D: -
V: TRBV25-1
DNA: TGTGCCAGCAGGGAAGCGAATGAGCAGTTCTTC
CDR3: CASREANEQFF

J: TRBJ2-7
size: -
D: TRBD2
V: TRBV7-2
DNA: TGTGCCAGCAGGAGGACTAGCGGGGCAAACTCCTACGAGCAGTACTTC
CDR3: CASRRTSGANSYEQYF

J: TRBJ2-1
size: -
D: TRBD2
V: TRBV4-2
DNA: TGTGCCAGCAGCCAAGCACTAGCGGGCAACAATGAGCAGTTCTTC
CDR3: CASSQALAGNNEQFF

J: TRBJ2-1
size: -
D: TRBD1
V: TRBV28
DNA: TGTGCCAGCAGTCTGACCGGGACAGTCTACAATGAGCAGTTCTTC
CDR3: CASSLTGTVYNEQFF

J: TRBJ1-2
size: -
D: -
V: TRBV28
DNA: TGTGCCAGCAGGGAGGAGGGGAAAGGAGGCTACACCTTC
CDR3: CASREEGKGGYTF

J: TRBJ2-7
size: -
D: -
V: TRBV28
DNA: TGTGCCAGCAGTTTGAGGGCCTGGTCCGAGCAGTACTTC
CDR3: CASSLRAWSEQYF

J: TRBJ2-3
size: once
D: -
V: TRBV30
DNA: TGTGCCTGGAGACACCCTAGGCGGGTACCCACAGATACGCAGTATTTT
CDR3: CAWRHPRRVPTDTQYF

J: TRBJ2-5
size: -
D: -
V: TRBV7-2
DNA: TGTGCCAGCACCATGGCGGCCGGGGAGACCCAGTACTTC
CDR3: CASTMAAGETQYF

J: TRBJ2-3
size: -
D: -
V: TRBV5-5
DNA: TGTGCCAGCAGCTTTGACTCCAGCACAGATACGCAGTATTTT
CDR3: CASSFDSSTDTQYF

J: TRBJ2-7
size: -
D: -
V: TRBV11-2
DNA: TGTGCCAGCAGCTTCTCCGGGGGTTCAACCTACGAGCAGTACTTC
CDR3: CASSFSGGSTYEQYF

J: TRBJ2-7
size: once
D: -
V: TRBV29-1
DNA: TGCAGCGGCACTAAACGTTGGGGAGAGCAGTACTTC
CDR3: CSGTKRWGEQYF

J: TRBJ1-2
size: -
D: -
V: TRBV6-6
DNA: TGTGCCAGCAGGAGCGGTGGGCCTGGGGCGGGCTACACCTTC
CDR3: CASRSGGPGAGYTF

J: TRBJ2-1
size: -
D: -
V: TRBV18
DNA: TGTGCCAGCTCACCTTTTACCGGGACTTTGATCAATGAGCAGTTCTTC
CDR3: CASSPFTGTLINEQFF

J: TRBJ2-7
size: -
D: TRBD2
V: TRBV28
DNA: TGTGCCAGCAGCCCTACTAGCGGACCCCCTGCGTACGAGCAGTACTTC
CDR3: CASSPTSGPPAYEQYF

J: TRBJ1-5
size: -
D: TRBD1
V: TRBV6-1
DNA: TGTGCCAGCAGGTCGACAGGGGAGCAGCCCCAGCATTTT
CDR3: CASRSTGEQPQHF